The 28 T cell receptor beta chains given below trace back to one sample, sequenced in a study of CD8+ T cells in alopecia areata. Extraction and reverse transcription of RNA yielded cDNA as the sequencing template. Libraries were prepared by immunoSEQ multiplex PCR; TCRdb keeps only in-frame clonotypes and omits some of them. The sample includes some 82,000 clones, 51% seen only once; the top ten take around 6%. Sequenced input: NKG2D-high CD8+ T cells sorted from blood. All receptors derive from a human donor with alopecia areata.

This clone was recorded a few times. This chain uses TRBV10-2 with TRBJ2-3; TRBD2 is a possible D gene (5 bases). V was cut by 5 bases and J by 0 bases, with 9 bases left in between. The length of the CDR3 is 14 residues. Germline V CDR1 and CDR2: WSHSY, SAAADI. CDR3 DNA: TGCGCCAGCAGTCGAGCGGAAAGCACAGATACGCAGTATTTT. It encodes CASSRAESTDTQYF.

The rearrangement joins TRBV15 to TRBJ2-7; tentatively, D is TRBD1 (6 bases). V lost 4 bases and J 7 bases, leaving 20 bases between the germline ends. In germline, CDR1 is LNHNV, CDR2 YYDKDF (reference sequence). The CDR3 is made up of 15 amino acids. The CDR3 bases are TGTGCCACCAGCACGTCCCGGGACACGAGGGGTGAGCAGTACTTC. This encodes CATSTSRDTRGEQYF.

The chain carries TRBV15 and TRBJ2-5, with a weak D call TRBD2 (6 bases). Trimming removed 1 base at V and 4 bases at J, with 16 bases between. Looked up from germline, CDR1 is LNHNV and CDR2 is YYDKDF (reference sequence). The CDR3 is 16 amino acids. CDR3 amino acids: CATSRAWVAESETQYF. The CDR3 DNA follows: TGTGCCACCAGCAGAGCCTGGGTAGCGGAGTCAGAGACCCAGTACTTC. Full variable domain (rest looked up from reference TRBV15 and TRBJ2-5): DAMVIQNPRYQVTQFGKPVTLSCSQTLNHNVMYWYQQKSSQAPKLLFHYYDKDFNNEADTPDNFQSRRPNTSFCFLDIRSPGLGDTAMYLCATSRAWVAESETQYFGPGTRLLVL.

The chain uses TRBV5-1 and TRBJ2-7, with 8 bases that match TRBD1. CDR1 SGHRS and CDR2 YFSETQ come from the germline V gene. The CDR3 is 15 amino acids. After removal of 7 bases from V and 0 bases from J, the junction contained 9 bases not matched to a gene. The DNA of the CDR3 is TGCGCCAGCGCCCCGACAGGGGAGAGCTCCTACGAGCAGTACTTC. It yields the protein CASAPTGESSYEQYF.

J is TRBJ1-5 and V is TRBV30; TRBD1 might be the D (5 bases). V lost 2 bases to trimming and J lost 6 bases, with 11 bases between them. Per germline, CDR1 GTSNPN and CDR2 SVGIG (reference sequence). The CDR3 spans 13 residues. Here the CDR3 reads CAWSMGEGQPQHF. As DNA, the CDR3 is TGTGCCTGGAGTATGGGGGAGGGTCAGCCCCAGCATTTT.

This clone was seen only a few times. The V call is TRBV15, the J call TRBJ2-5; tentatively, D is TRBD1 or TRBD2 (5 bases each). Deletions cut 4 bases from V and 2 bases from J, with 11 bases between. This CDR3 has 14 amino acids. The germline V gene encodes CDR1 LNHNV and CDR2 YYDKDF (reference sequence). CDR3 amino acids: CATSTRDGQETQYF. CDR3 bases: TGTGCCACCAGCACCCGGGACGGACAAGAGACCCAGTACTTC. The complete variable domain, with remaining parts taken from reference TRBV15 and TRBJ2-5, reads DAMVIQNPRYQVTQFGKPVTLSCSQTLNHNVMYWYQQKSSQAPKLLFHYYDKDFNNEADTPDNFQSRRPNTSFCFLDIRSPGLGDTAMYLCATSTRDGQETQYFGPGTRLLVL.

This clone has just a few counts. J is TRBJ1-2 and V is TRBV7-9, with D perhaps matching TRBD1 (6 bases). Germline-derived CDR1 and CDR2 are SEHNR and FQNEAQ (reference sequence). CDR3 length: 13 amino acids. V was pared by 6 bases and J by 8 bases, with 16 bases between. The CDR3 DNA follows: TGTGCCAGCAGAGGGACATACCCTCGAGGCTACACCTTC. Amino acids: CASRGTYPRGYTF.

The chain links TRBV27 to TRBJ2-7, with 7 bases that match TRBD2. V dropped 5 bases and J dropped 0; count of bases not matched to a gene: 1. The CDR3 contains 13 residues. Germline CDR1 and CDR2: MNHEY and SMNVEV (reference sequence). The CDR3 sequence is CASSREDSYEQYF. CDR3 nucleotides: TGTGCCAGCAGTCGGGAGGACTCCTACGAGCAGTACTTC.

This clone appeared a few times. This could be a read error, since a much larger clone is one nucleotide away. This chain links TRBV11-2 with TRBJ2-7, with D perhaps matching TRBD1 (5 bases). In germline, CDR1 is SGHAT, CDR2 FQNNGV. The CDR3 totals 12 residues. Trimming left V 4 bases short and J 2 bases short, with 6 bases between. This CDR3 reads CASSSDTYEQYF. CDR3 coding DNA: TGTGCCAGCAGCTCGGACACCTACGAGCAGTACTTC.

A few counts support this clone. CDR3: CAWSFSGGVYNEQFF. The CDR3 DNA follows: TGTGCCTGGAGTTTTAGCGGGGGGGTGTACAATGAGCAGTTCTTC. The rearrangement joins TRBV30 to TRBJ2-1; 11 bases agree with TRBD2. The germline gives CDR1 GTSNPN, CDR2 SVGIG (reference sequence). V was pared by 2 bases and J by 4 bases, with 4 bases of the junction left unmatched. The CDR3 is 15 amino acids.

The CDR3 region is CASSSLGDTQYF. In DNA form, the CDR3 reads TGTGCCAGCAGCTCGCTCGGAGATACGCAGTATTTT. The chain joins TRBV14 to TRBJ2-3; D call uncertain. In germline, CDR1 is SGHDN, CDR2 FVKESK. The CDR3 loop spans 12 amino acids. The V end was cut by 5 bases, the J end by 5 bases, with 8 bases between.

The J gene is TRBJ1-2, the V gene TRBV4-1, with D hard to call. V was clipped by 4 bases and J by 5 bases, with 11 bases between them. Germline assignment: CDR1 MGHRA and CDR2 YSYEKL. This CDR3 region has 13 residues. CDR3 protein: CASSPGKAYGYTF. CDR3 nucleotides: TGCGCCAGCAGCCCCGGGAAGGCTTATGGCTACACCTTC.

The genes are TRBV29-1 and TRBJ2-7, with 11 bases lining up with TRBD2. V lost 7 bases to trimming and J lost 4 bases; unmatched junction nucleotides: 3. Germline lookup yields CDR1 SQVTM and CDR2 ANQGSEA. This CDR3 spans 12 amino acids. The CDR3: CSAVAGGYEQYF. Here the CDR3 DNA reads TGCAGCGCTGTAGCGGGAGGGTACGAGCAGTACTTC.

In this sample, this clone turned up once. The chain couples TRBV6-1 to TRBJ2-1, with unresolved D. CDR1 and CDR2 (germline): MNHNS, SASEGT. The CDR3 has 9 amino acids. Trimming pared 6 bases from V and 14 bases from J, leaving 8 bases between. The CDR3 protein is CASSPLKFF. CDR3 bases: TGTGCCAGCAGCCCCCTCAAGTTCTTC.

The chain carries TRBV4-1 and TRBJ2-7; 8 bases are shared with TRBD1. CDR3 length: 14 amino acids. Germline lookup yields CDR1 MGHRA and CDR2 YSYEKL. After removal of 3 bases from V and 4 bases from J, the junction contained 5 bases not matched to a gene. The CDR3 loop reads CASSQGQEEYEQYF. The CDR3 nucleotides read TGCGCCAGCAGCCAGGGACAGGAAGAATACGAGCAGTACTTC.

The CDR3 coding sequence is TGTGCCAGCAGTTTATCGAGCCCTGGTGAGACCCAGTACTTC. Protein product: CASSLSSPGETQYF. The rearrangement uses TRBV27 and TRBJ2-5; D not certain. This CDR3 is 14 amino acids long. V was pared by 0 bases and J by 5 bases, with 10 bases between. Germline-derived CDR1 and CDR2 are MNHEY and SMNVEV (reference sequence).

The chain has TRBV4-1 and TRBJ1-3; 8 bases map to TRBD1. The CDR3 contains 16 residues. Germline V lookup: CDR1 MGHRA, CDR2 YSYEKL. The V segment lost 2 bases and the J segment 6 bases; nucleotides outside the gene matches: 9. This CDR3 reads CASSQPDREKENTIYF. Written as DNA, the CDR3 is TGCGCCAGCAGCCAACCGGACAGGGAAAAAGAAAACACCATATATTTT.

The rearrangement joins TRBV27 to TRBJ1-2, with D unresolved. Trimming cost V 8 bases and J 1 base, with 14 bases left between them. In germline, CDR1 is MNHEY, CDR2 SMNVEV (reference sequence). The CDR3 runs to 14 residues. CDR3 sequence: CASGVWGSNYGYTF. The CDR3 DNA follows: TGTGCCAGCGGTGTATGGGGTAGTAACTATGGCTACACCTTC.

The chain links TRBV5-6 to TRBJ2-1; TRBD1 might be the D (5 bases). The length of the CDR3 is 16 residues. The V and J ends lost 0 bases and 2 bases respectively, with 12 bases between them. CDR1 and CDR2 from the germline V gene are SGHDT and YYEEEE. CDR3 DNA sequence: TGTGCCAGCAGCTTGGGGCTATCGGACACCTACAATGAGCAGTTCTTC. Protein product: CASSLGLSDTYNEQFF.

Notes on this clone: Other DNA sequences within the sample encode an identical CDR3. The V and J genes are TRBV29-1 and TRBJ1-2; D is undetermined. Germline values: CDR1 SQVTM, CDR2 ANQGSEA. CDR3 length equals 14 residues. The ends were cut back, 3 bases at V and 8 bases at J, with 19 bases in the middle. The CDR3 reads CSVERNNPFYGYTF. The CDR3 DNA sequence: TGCAGCGTTGAGAGGAACAACCCTTTCTACGGCTACACCTTC.

The rearrangement links TRBV27 to TRBJ2-3; TRBD1 matches at 7 bases. The CDR3 is 11 residues long. The V gene's germline CDR1 is MNHEY and CDR2 SMNVEV (reference sequence). Trimming took 8 bases from V and 9 from J; bases not matched to a gene: 5. The CDR3 region is CASWDSRTQYF. CDR3 sequence (DNA): TGTGCCAGCTGGGACAGTCGGACGCAGTATTTT.

The V gene is TRBV7-6, the J gene TRBJ1-2, with unresolved D. The V gene lost 7 bases and the J gene lost 4 bases, with 10 bases spanning the gap. The CDR3 has 12 amino acids. Per germline, CDR1 SGHVS and CDR2 FNYEAQ. DNA of the CDR3: TGTGCCAGCACCTTGGACGGCTATGGCTACACCTTC. Its translation is CASTLDGYGYTF. The full variable domain, in which reference TRBV7-6 and TRBJ1-2 provide the parts outside the CDR3, is GAGVSQSPRYKVTKRGQDVALRCDPISGHVSLYWYRQALGQGPEFLTYFNYEAQQDKSGLPNDRFSAERPEGSISTLTIQRTEQRDSAMYRCASTLDGYGYTFGSGTRLTVV.

This clone was counted only a few times. This chain uses TRBV28 with TRBJ2-7, with a tentative D call TRBD1 (5 bases). The CDR3 has 17 amino acids. V was cut by 2 bases and J by 0 bases, with 17 bases left in between. Germline lookup yields CDR1 MDHEN and CDR2 SYDVKM. CDR3 DNA sequence: TGTGCCAGCAGTTTAACCCCGCAGGGCCTATCCTCCTACGAGCAGTACTTC. It translates to CASSLTPQGLSSYEQYF.

This clone was observed once. The CDR3 sequence: CASSESSGGSSEQFF. CDR3 DNA sequence: TGTGCCAGCAGTGAATCGAGCGGGGGTAGTAGTGAGCAGTTCTTC. The chain carries TRBV2 and TRBJ2-1; 8 bases align to TRBD2. CDR3 length equals 15 residues. Germline V lookup: CDR1 SNHLY, CDR2 FYNNEI. V trimming: 2 bases; J trimming: 9 bases; junction bases outside the gene matches: 9.

The chain is built from TRBV18 and TRBJ1-1, with D unclear. The germline V and J ends were trimmed by 3 bases and 1 base, with 9 bases remaining between them. The CDR3 has 14 residues. From germline, CDR1 is KGHSH and CDR2 LQKENI. CDR3 coding DNA: TGTGCCAGCTCACCCCCCACGGCGAACACTGAAGCTTTCTTT. This encodes CASSPPTANTEAFF.

This CDR3 reads CASREGTSSSGANVLTF. CDR3 in DNA: TGTGCCAGCCGAGAGGGGACATCCAGCTCTGGGGCCAACGTCCTGACTTTC. The V call is TRBV7-4, the J call TRBJ2-6, with D perhaps matching TRBD1 (6 bases). This CDR3 region has 17 residues. Germline V lookup: CDR1 SGHVT, CDR2 SQSDAQ. The ends were cut back, 8 bases at V and 0 bases at J, with 17 bases in the middle. The whole variable domain, remainder taken from reference TRBV7-4 and TRBJ2-6, is GAGVSQSPRYKVAKRGRDVALRCDSISGHVTLYWYRQTLGQGSEVLTYSQSDAQRDKSGRPSGRFSAERPERSVSTLKIQRTEQGDSAVYLCASREGTSSSGANVLTFGAGSRLTVL.

This clone was detected only a few times. The rearrangement joins TRBV7-9 to TRBJ2-5; D ambiguous. The CDR3 covers 13 residues. Germline values: CDR1 SEHNR, CDR2 FQNEAQ (reference sequence). Trimming took off 7 bases at V and 3 bases at J, with 12 bases between the two ends. CDR3 nucleotides: TGTGCCAGCACTCCAGGCTCTGAAGAGACCCAGTACTTC. Translation: CASTPGSEETQYF.

J is TRBJ2-5 and V is TRBV10-3, with D tentatively TRBD1 (5 bases). Trimming removed 2 bases at V and 3 bases at J, with 7 bases between. This CDR3 comprises 13 residues. Germline V gene sequence: CDR1 ENHRY, CDR2 SYGVKD. Here the CDR3 DNA reads TGTGCCATCAGTGAGACAGGAGAAGAGACCCAGTACTTC. Translation: CAISETGEETQYF.